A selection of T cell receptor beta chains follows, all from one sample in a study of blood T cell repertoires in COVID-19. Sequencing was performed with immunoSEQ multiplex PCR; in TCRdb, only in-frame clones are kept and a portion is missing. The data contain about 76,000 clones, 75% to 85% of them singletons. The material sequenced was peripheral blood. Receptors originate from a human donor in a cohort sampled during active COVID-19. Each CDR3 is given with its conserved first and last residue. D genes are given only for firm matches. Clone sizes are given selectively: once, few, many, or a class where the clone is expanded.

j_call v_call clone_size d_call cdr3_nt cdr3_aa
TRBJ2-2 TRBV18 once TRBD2 TGTGCCAGCTCACCCGCCTCCCGGGGGGCCGGGGAGCTGTTTTTT CASSPASRGAGELFF
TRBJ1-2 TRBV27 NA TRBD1 TGTGCCAGCACGGGACAGGGGACCTATGGCTACACCTTC CASTGQGTYGYTF
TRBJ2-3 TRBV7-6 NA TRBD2 TGTGCCAGCAGTTATAGCGGGGGGGTCTCGGATACGCAGTATTTT CASSYSGGVSDTQYF
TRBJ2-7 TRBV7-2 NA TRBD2 TGTGCCAGCAGCCGGACCGGGACTAGCGGCTACGAGCAGTACTTC CASSRTGTSGYEQYF
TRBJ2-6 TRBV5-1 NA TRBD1 TGCGCCAGCAGCTTGAGATGGGACAGGGCCTCTGGGGCCAACGTCCTGACTTTC CASSLRWDRASGANVLTF
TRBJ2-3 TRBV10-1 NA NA TGCGCCAGCAGTGAGAGGGGTCGAGTGGGGGATACGCAGTATTTT CASSERGRVGDTQYF
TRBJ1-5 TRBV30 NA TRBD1 TGTGCCTGGAGTTTGACAGGGCTTGGTCAGCCCCAGCATTTT CAWSLTGLGQPQHF
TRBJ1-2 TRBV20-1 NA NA TGCAGTGCTGGGGGAGGAGGTGGCTACACCTTC CSAGGGGGYTF
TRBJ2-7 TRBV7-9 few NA TGTGCCAGCAGCTCTTGGCGACAGATTAACGAGCAGTACTTC CASSSWRQINEQYF
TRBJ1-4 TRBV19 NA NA TGTGCCAGTAGTGGTGTAGAACAGGGAAGGGAAAAACTGTTTTTT CASSGVEQGREKLFF
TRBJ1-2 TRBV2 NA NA TGTGCCAGCAGCTGGGCAGGGATCTATGGCTACACCTTC CASSWAGIYGYTF
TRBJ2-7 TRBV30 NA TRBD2 TGTGCCTGGAGTCCCCATACTAGCGGGGGACTCTACGAGCAGTACTTC CAWSPHTSGGLYEQYF
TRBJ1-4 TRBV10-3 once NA TGTGCCATCAGTGAGTCGAGAGGTGAAAAACTGTTTTTT CAISESRGEKLFF
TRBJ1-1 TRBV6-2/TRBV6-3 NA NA TGTGCCAGCAGTTACTCGCAGGGTATCACTGAAGCTTTCTTT CASSYSQGITEAFF
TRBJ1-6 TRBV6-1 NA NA TGTGCCAGCAGTGAAGCGCCGGGGAGATCACCCCTCCACTTT CASSEAPGRSPLHF
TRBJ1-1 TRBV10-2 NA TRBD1 TGCGCCAGCAAAGGGACAGGGGGAGGCACTGAAGCTTTCTTT CASKGTGGGTEAFF
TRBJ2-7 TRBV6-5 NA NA TGTGCCAGCAGTTACCAAACAGGGATGGTTAGGGACGAGCAGTACTTC CASSYQTGMVRDEQYF
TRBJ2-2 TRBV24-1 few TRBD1 TGTGCCACCAGTGATGGGCCGGGACAGGGTGCCGGGGAGCTGTTTTTT CATSDGPGQGAGELFF
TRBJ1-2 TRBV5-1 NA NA TGCGCCAGCTCCAAAATGGGAGGGGCTCAGGATGGCTACACCTTC CASSKMGGAQDGYTF
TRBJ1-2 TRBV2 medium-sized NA TGTGCCAGCAGTACGACAGACCTCCTAAACTATGGCTACACCTTC CASSTTDLLNYGYTF
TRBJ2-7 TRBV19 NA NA TGTGCCAGTAGTGTCCGGGGCGAGCAGTACTTC CASSVRGEQYF
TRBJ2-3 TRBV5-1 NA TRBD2 TGCGCCAGCAGCTTGGAGCTAGCGGGCACAGATACGCAGTATTTT CASSLELAGTDTQYF
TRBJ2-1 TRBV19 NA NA TGTGCCAGTAGTACCCAGAACAGGAAACCCTACAATGAGCAGTTCTTC CASSTQNRKPYNEQFF
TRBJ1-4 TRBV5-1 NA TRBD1 TGCGCCAGCAGCTTGGCGGGACAGCTTAATGAAAAACTGTTTTTT CASSLAGQLNEKLFF
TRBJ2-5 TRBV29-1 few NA TGCAGCGTTGACGGCGCGGTCGGGGAGACCCAGTACTTC CSVDGAVGETQYF
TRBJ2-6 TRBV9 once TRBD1 TGTGCCAGCAGCGTAGAACAGGGGGTTTTCTCTGGGGCCAACGTCCTGACTTTC CASSVEQGVFSGANVLTF
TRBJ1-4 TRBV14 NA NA TGTGCCAGCAGCCGAATGGGGGAGGCTAATGAAAAACTGTTTTTT CASSRMGEANEKLFF
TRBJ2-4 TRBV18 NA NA TGTGCCAGCTCAGCCAGGGTCGCTCGGGCCAAAAACATTCAGTACTTC CASSARVARAKNIQYF
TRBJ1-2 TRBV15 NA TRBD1 TGTGCCACCAGCGGTGCGGAAGGGGGCATCTATGGCTACACCTTC CATSGAEGGIYGYTF
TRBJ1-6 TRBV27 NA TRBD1 TGTGCCAGCAGCCCCTCCGCGGCAGGGGGCTCCTATAATTCACCCCTCCACTTT CASSPSAAGGSYNSPLHF
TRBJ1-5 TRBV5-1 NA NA TGCGCCAGCAGCTTTACGCCGGGGGAGCCCCAGCATTTT CASSFTPGEPQHF
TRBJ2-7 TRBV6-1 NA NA TGTGCCAGCAGTGAAACGAGCCCTCTGTACTTC CASSETSPLYF
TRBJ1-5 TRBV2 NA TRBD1 TGTGCCAGCAGTGAACGGGACAGGTTCCAGCCCCAGCATTTT CASSERDRFQPQHF
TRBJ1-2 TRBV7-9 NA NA TGTGCCAGCAGCTTAGAGCCCTATGGCTACACCTTC CASSLEPYGYTF
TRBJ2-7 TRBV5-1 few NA TGCGCCAGCAGCTTGGTGCAAGGGGCCGCCTACGAGCAGTACTTC CASSLVQGAAYEQYF
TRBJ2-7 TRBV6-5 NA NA TGTGCCAGTGGGGGGAGCTCCTACGAGCAGTACTTC CASGGSSYEQYF
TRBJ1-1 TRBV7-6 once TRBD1 TGTGCCAGCAGCTTTCGACAGGGGGATGGGGACACTGAAGCTTTCTTT CASSFRQGDGDTEAFF
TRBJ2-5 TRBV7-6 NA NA TGTGCCAGCAGCTTACTCCCCGGCAGGGAGACCCAGTACTTC CASSLLPGRETQYF
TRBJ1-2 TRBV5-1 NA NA TGCGCCAGCAGCTTGGGGCAGGATGGCTACACCTTC CASSLGQDGYTF
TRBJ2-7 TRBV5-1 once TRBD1 TGCGCCAGCAGCTTGGAGGGACAGTTTTTACCCTACGAGCAGTACTTC CASSLEGQFLPYEQYF
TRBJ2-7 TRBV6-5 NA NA TGTGCCAGCCGGAGGGCCCTCGAGCAGTACTTC CASRRALEQYF